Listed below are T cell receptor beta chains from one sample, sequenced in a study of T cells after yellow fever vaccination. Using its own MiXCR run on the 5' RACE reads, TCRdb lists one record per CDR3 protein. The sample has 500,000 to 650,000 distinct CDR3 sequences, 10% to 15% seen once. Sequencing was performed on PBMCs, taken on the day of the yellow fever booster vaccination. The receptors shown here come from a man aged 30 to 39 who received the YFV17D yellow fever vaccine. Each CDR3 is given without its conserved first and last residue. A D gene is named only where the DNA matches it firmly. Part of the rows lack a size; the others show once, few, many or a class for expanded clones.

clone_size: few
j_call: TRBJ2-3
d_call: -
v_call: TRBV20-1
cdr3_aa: CARVPPLAPDTQY

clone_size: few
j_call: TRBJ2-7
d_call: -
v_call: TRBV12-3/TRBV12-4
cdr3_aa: ASSPVGGHYEQY

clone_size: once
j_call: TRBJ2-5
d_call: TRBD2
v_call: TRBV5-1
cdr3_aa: ASRSSGGPDETQY

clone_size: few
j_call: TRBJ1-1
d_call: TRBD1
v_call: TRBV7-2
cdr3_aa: ASSSGGQLEAF

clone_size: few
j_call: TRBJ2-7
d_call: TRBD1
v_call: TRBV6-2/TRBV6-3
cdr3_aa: ASSNRDSLGSYEQY

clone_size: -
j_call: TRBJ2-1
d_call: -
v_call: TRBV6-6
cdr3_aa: ASSNPDNEQF

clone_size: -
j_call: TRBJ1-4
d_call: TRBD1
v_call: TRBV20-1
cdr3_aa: SADRVGEEDEKLF

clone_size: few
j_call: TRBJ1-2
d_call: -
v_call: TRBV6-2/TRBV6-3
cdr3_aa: ASSYSEGWNGYT

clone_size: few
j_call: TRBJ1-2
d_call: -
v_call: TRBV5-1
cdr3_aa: ASSGPTGTYGYT

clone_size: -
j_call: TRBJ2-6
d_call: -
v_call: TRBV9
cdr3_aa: ASSVDLLAGTGANVLT

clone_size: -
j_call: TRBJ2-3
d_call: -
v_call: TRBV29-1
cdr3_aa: SVGGDTDTQY

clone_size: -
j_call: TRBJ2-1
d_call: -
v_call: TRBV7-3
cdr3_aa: ASSLMAGITYNEQF

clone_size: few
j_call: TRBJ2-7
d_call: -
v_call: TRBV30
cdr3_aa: AWSGGYEQY

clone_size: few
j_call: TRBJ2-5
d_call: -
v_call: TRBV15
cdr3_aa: ATSRVGDQETQY

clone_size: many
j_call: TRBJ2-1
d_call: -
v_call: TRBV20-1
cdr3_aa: SAGYNEQF

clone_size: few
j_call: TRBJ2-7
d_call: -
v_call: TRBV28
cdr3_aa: ASSSGGTGKYEQY

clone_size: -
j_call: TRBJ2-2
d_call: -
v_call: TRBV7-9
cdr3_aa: ASSSNSAAVGELF

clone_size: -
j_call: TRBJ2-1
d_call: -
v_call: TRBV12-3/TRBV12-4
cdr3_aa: ASSFTRVGQF

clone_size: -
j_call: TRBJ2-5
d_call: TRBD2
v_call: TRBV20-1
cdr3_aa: SASGGVETQY

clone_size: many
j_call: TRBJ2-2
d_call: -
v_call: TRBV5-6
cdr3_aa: ASSPLFGGSGTGELF

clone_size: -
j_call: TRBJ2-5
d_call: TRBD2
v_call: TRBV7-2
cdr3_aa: ASCLAGVWGETQY

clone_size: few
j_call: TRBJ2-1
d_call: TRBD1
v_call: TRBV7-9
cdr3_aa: ASTPAWDRWGEQF

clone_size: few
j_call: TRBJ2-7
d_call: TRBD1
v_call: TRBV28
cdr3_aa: ASFGMGQGGYEQY

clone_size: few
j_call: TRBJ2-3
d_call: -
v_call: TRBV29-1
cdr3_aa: SVEGQGLIRTQY

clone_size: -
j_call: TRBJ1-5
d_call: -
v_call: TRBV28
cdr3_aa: ASRGGLDQPQH

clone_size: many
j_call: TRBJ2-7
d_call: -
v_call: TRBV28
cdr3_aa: ASKPGLGEQY

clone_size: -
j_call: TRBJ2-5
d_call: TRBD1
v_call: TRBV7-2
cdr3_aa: ASSPGQFQETQY

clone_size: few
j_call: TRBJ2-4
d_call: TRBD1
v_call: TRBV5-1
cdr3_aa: ASSSGQGDLAKNIQY

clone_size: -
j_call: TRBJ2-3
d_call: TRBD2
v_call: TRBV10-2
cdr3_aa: ASRDRTGGPDTQY

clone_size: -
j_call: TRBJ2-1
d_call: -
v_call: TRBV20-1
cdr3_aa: SARDARDPSNNEQF

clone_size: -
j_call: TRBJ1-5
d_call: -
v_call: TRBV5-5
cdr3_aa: ASSSKVGSQH

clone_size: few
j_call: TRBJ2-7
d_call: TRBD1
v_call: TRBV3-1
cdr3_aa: ASSRKLGTAIVY

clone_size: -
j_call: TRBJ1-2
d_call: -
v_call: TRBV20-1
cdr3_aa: SADPSNYGYT

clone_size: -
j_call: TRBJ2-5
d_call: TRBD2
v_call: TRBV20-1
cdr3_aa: SARWAGGHETQY

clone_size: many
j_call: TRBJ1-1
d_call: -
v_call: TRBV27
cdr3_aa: ASSQTGGNTEAF

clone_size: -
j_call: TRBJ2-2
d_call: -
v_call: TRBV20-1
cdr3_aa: SARLNTGELF

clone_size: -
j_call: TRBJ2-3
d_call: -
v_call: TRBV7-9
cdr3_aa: ASSPPLGADTQY

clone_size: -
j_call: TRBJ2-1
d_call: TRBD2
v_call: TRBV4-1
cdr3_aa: ASSPGLVDEQF

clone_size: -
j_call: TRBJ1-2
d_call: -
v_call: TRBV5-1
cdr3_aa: ASSAGQTYGYT

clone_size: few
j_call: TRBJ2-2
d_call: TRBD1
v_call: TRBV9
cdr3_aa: ASSAGTVKTGELF

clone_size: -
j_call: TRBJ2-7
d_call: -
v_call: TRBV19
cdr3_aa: ASSILEGGEQY